This T cell receptor beta chain was observed in a study of cytomegalovirus exposure and HLA in healthy donors. It was with 60 Vbeta and 13 Jbeta primers that the PCR ran. Only in-frame clones appear in the TCRdb table, and some are missing; sequencing was by immunoSEQ multiplex PCR. The sample contains more than 130,000 clones, around 72% of which appear only once. The CDR3 contains 14 residues. Germline V CDR1 and CDR2: SGHAT, FQNNGV. V lost 5 bases and J lost 1, with 11 bases in between. The origin of this receptor is a human donor in good health. The specimen sequenced was PBMCs. This sequence joins TRBV11-2 and TRBJ1-1; D gene ambiguous. CDR3 nucleotides: TGTGCCAGCAGCAGACTAGACAAGAACACTGAAGCTTTCTTT. Translating gives CASSRLDKNTEAFF.